A selection of T cell receptor beta chains follows, all from one sample in a study of vaccination and CD4 T cells after COVID-19. Their antigen targets remain unknown. TCRdb reanalysed the PCR reads using MiXCR and keeps one entry per CDR3 protein. Of around 13,000 distinct CDR3 sequences listed, around 53% are singletons. The sample comprised CD4+ T cells from blood, cultured in vitro. The receptors were gathered from a human donor who had recovered from COVID-19. The CDR3 runs from the conserved cysteine through the conserved F or W. The D gene is left open where the match is weak. Expanded clones are given a class, and other clones once, few, many or no size at all.

TGCAGTGCTAGCTCTGGCGTCACAGATACGCAGTATTTT,CSASSGVTDTQYF,TRBJ2-3,.,few,TRBV20-1
TGTGCCAGCAGCCCGGGACCTAGCGGGAGTTACAATGAGCAGTTCTTC,CASSPGPSGSYNEQFF,TRBJ2-1,TRBD2,.,TRBV7-2
TGTGCCAGCAGACAACAGGGGGTATTAGACGAGCAGTACTTC,CASRQQGVLDEQYF,TRBJ2-7,TRBD1,few,TRBV28
TGTGCCAGCAGCTTTGGGACAGATAATTCACCCCTCCACTTT,CASSFGTDNSPLHF,TRBJ1-6,TRBD1,.,TRBV7-9
TGTGCCAGCAGCCAAGAAGGTTCGCGGGAGCCCGACAATGAGCAGTTCTTC,CASSQEGSREPDNEQFF,TRBJ2-1,TRBD2,.,TRBV14
TGTGCCAGCAGTGGCGGGAATCTAGATACGCAGTATTTT,CASSGGNLDTQYF,TRBJ2-3,.,.,TRBV6-1
TGTGCCAGCAGTAAGCCGGGACCGCCCTACGAGCAGTACTTC,CASSKPGPPYEQYF,TRBJ2-7,.,.,TRBV6-1
TGTGCCACCAAGGTACAGGTCGGGGAGCTGTTTTTT,CATKVQVGELFF,TRBJ2-2,.,once,TRBV6-1
TGTGCCACCAGTGGGGCAGTTAATGAAAAACTGTTTTTT,CATSGAVNEKLFF,TRBJ1-4,.,few,TRBV24-1
TGTGCCAGCAGCAAAGGGGGCAGAGGCGATGAGCAGTTCTTC,CASSKGGRGDEQFF,TRBJ2-1,.,few,TRBV21-1
TGTGCCAGTAGGGGGGGGCTCGATGAGCAGTTCTTC,CASRGGLDEQFF,TRBJ2-1,.,once,TRBV19
TGTGCCAGCAGCTCTCCAGGAGGAACTAATGAAAAACTGTTTTTT,CASSSPGGTNEKLFF,TRBJ1-4,.,.,TRBV7-6
TGCAGTGCTAGGGGGACTAGCGGGAGGGCCGGAGATACGCAGTATTTT,CSARGTSGRAGDTQYF,TRBJ2-3,TRBD2,few,TRBV20-1
TGTGCCAGCAGTGATATCTCGTCCCCCTACGAGCAGTACTTC,CASSDISSPYEQYF,TRBJ2-7,.,.,TRBV2
TGTGCCAGCAGTGTGGTTACTGACACTGAAGCTTTCTTT,CASSVVTDTEAFF,TRBJ1-1,.,once,TRBV2
TGTGCCAGCAGCACTGGAGGGCTACCCTACGAGCAGTACTTC,CASSTGGLPYEQYF,TRBJ2-7,.,.,TRBV6-1
TGTGCCAGTAGTACGAGAACAGGGGGCGCATATCGTGAGACCCAGTACTTC,CASSTRTGGAYRETQYF,TRBJ2-5,TRBD1,.,TRBV19
TGCAGCGTTTACAGGGGTAGCCACGAGCAGTACTTC,CSVYRGSHEQYF,TRBJ2-7,TRBD1,.,TRBV29-1
TGTGCCTCAAATCTCGGCGGCGGGAGGGCGACTGATACGCAGTATTTT,CASNLGGGRATDTQYF,TRBJ2-3,TRBD2,few,TRBV6-1
TGTGCCACCAGCAGACACTCCCTCACCCTCAGGGACTCTGAAGCTTTCTTT,CATSRHSLTLRDSEAFF,TRBJ1-1,.,few,TRBV15
TGTGCCAGCAGTTGGATGGGAGTCGGCTACGAGCAGTACTTC,CASSWMGVGYEQYF,TRBJ2-7,.,.,TRBV6-5
TGTGCCAGCAGTCCTGGACGGCACTATGGCTACACCTTC,CASSPGRHYGYTF,TRBJ1-2,.,.,TRBV28
TGTGCCAGCAGCAAAGTATCGACAAACGAGCAGTACTTC,CASSKVSTNEQYF,TRBJ2-7,.,.,TRBV21-1
TGTGCCAGCAGCCCGCGGGAATACGAGCAGTACTTC,CASSPREYEQYF,TRBJ2-7,.,.,TRBV7-9
TGTGCCAGCAGCCAACCAGGGGCCGTCTACGAGCAGTACTTC,CASSQPGAVYEQYF,TRBJ2-7,.,.,TRBV3-1
TGTGCCAGTAGGCTCGATGGGACAGTCTATAGCAATCAGCCCCAGCATTTT,CASRLDGTVYSNQPQHF,TRBJ1-5,TRBD1,.,TRBV19
TGTGCCAGCAGCTTAGGGCCTAGCGGGGCCGCCTACGAGCAGTACTTC,CASSLGPSGAAYEQYF,TRBJ2-7,TRBD2,.,TRBV7-4